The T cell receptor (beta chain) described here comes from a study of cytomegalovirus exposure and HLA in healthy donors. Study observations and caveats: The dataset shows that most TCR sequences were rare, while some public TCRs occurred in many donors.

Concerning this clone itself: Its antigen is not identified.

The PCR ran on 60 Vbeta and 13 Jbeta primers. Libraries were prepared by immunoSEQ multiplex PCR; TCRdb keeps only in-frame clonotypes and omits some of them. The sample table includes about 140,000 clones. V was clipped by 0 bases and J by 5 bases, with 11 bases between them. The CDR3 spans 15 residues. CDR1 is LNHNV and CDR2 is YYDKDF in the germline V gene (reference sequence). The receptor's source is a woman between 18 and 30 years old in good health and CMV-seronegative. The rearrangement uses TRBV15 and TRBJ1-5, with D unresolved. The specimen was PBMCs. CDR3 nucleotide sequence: TGTGCCACCAGCAGAGATCCGGGGAGCGATCAGCCCCAGCATTTT. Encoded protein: CATSRDPGSDQPQHF. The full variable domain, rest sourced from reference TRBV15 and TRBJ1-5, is DAMVIQNPRYQVTQFGKPVTLSCSQTLNHNVMYWYQQKSSQAPKLLFHYYDKDFNNEADTPDNFQSRRPNTSFCFLDIRSPGLGDTAMYLCATSRDPGSDQPQHFGDGTRLSIL.